Sequencing of this T cell receptor beta chain was carried out in a study of radiotherapy plus CTLA-4 blockade in lung cancer. Broader study findings: Early clonal dynamics of blood T cells, together with interferon-beta, were reported as the best response predictor. TCR clones from tumors expanded in blood after radiotherapy plus ipilimumab.

V was clipped by 6 bases and J by 6 bases; unmatched bases: 3. The germline CDR1 and CDR2 sequences are SNHLY and FYNNEI. CDR3 size: 14 residues. Sequencing was performed with immunoSEQ multiplex PCR; in TCRdb, only in-frame clones are kept and a portion is missing. The sample yields 45,000 or so clones, 70% to 75% seen once. A single count supports this clone. The antigen remains unidentified. Ipilimumab-mediated CTLA-4 blockade plus focal radiation was given to patients having chemo-refractory metastatic non-small-cell lung cancer. The sequences come from peripheral blood, collected from a patient treated with radiotherapy plus ipilimumab. The V call is TRBV2, the J call TRBJ2-1; 12 positions match TRBD2. This TCR came from a human donor with non-small cell lung cancer who had a complete response to radiotherapy plus ipilimumab. The CDR3 coding sequence is TGTGCCAGCAGGAGGACTAGCGGGACCAATGAGCAGTTCTTC. Translated: CASRRTSGTNEQFF. The full variable domain, in which reference TRBV2 and TRBJ2-1 provide the parts outside the CDR3, is EPEVTQTPSHQVTQMGQEVILRCVPISNHLYFYWYRQILGQKVEFLVSFYNNEISEKSEIFDDQFSVERPDGSNFTLKIRSTKLEDSAMYFCASRRTSGTNEQFFGPGTRLTVL.